Listed here is a single TCR beta chain. This entry comes from a study of blood T cell repertoires in COVID-19. Clones were sequenced by immunoSEQ multiplex PCR, and TCRdb holds only the in-frame ones, with some missing. The data show 470,000 or so clones, 87% seen once. The specimen was PBMCs or T cells enriched from blood (not recorded which). The TCR comes from a young woman with acute COVID-19.

CDR3 in amino acids: CSVYRGQETQYF. The DNA for the CDR3 is TGCAGCGTTTATAGGGGGCAAGAGACCCAGTACTTC. The chain links TRBV29-1 to TRBJ2-5, with D possibly being TRBD1 (6 bases). The germline V gene encodes CDR1 SQVTM and CDR2 ANQGSEA. The CDR3 has 12 amino acids. The V gene lost 5 bases and the J gene lost 2 bases, with 9 bases spanning the gap.